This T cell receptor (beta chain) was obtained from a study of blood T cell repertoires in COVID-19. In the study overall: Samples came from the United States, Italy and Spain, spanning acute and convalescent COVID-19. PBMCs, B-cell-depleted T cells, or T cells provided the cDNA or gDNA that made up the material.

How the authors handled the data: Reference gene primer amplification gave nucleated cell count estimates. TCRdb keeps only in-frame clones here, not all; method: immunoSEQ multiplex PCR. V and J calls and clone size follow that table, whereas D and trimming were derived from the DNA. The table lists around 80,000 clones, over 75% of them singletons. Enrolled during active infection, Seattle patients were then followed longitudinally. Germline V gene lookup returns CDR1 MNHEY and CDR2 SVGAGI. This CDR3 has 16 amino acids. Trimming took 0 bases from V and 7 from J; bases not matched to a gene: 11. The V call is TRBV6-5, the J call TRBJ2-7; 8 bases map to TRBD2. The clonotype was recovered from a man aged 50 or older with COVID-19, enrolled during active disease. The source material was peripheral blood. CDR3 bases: TGTGCCAGCAGTTACTCGATACTGACGACTAGCGCGGAGCAGTACTTC. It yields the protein CASSYSILTTSAEQYF.